This T cell receptor (beta chain) is drawn from a study of T-cell memory formation after mild COVID-19. The study, taken as a whole, reports: Clones that contracted from day 15 to 85 were balanced CD4/CD8, while later expanders leaned CD4+. CD4+ contracting clones lay mainly in CM and EM, CD8+ ones in EMRA.

On this clonotype: Its antigen is unknown.

5'RACE primed from the constant segment yielded TCR alpha and TCR beta cDNA libraries bearing sample barcodes and UMIs. MiXCR, applied by TCRdb to the 5' RACE reads, yields one record per CDR3 protein. This sample has 250,000 to 350,000 distinct CDR3 sequences, with 15% to 20% found just once. V was cut by 5 bases and J by 5 bases, with 18 bases left in between. The CDR3 is made up of 15 amino acids. Germline V gene lookup returns CDR1 SGHAT and CDR2 FQNNGV. The V and J genes are TRBV11-2 and TRBJ2-5; D is possibly TRBD1 (6 bases). The sequenced sample was PBMCs or a T cell subset sorted from them (not recorded which). The sequence came from a man aged 18 to 29 who had mild COVID-19 (a few samples of this study predate the infection). Cell type and time point are not known. CDR3 loop: CASSTTGPGGETQYF. The CDR3 DNA reads TGTGCCAGCAGCACCACGGGACCTGGGGGCGAGACCCAGTACTTC. Using reference TRBV11-2 and TRBJ2-5 for the parts outside the CDR3, the full variable domain is EAGVAQSPRYKIIEKRQSVAFWCNPISGHATLYWYQQILGQGPKLLIQFQNNGVVDDSQLPKDRFSAERLKGVDSTLKIQPAKLEDSAVYLCASSTTGPGGETQYFGPGTRLLVL.